Below, one T cell receptor (beta chain) is given with its context. Germline V gene sequence: CDR1 MNHEY, CDR2 SVGAGI. V lost 5 bases, J lost 6 bases, and 11 bases lay in between. There are 12 residues in the CDR3. The method was immunoSEQ multiplex PCR; TCRdb's version includes in-frame clones alone and lacks a portion of them. The repertoire holds over 15,000 clones, with 85% to 90% as singletons. The data stem from a study of T cell responses to AZD1222 COVID-19 vaccine. This chain links TRBV6-5 with TRBJ2-7; a weak D match, TRBD1 (6 bases). This specimen was peripheral blood, taken 28 days after the second AZD1222 dose. The sequence was obtained from an adult who received the AZD1222 COVID-19 vaccine. In nucleotides, the CDR3 is TGTGCCAGCAGTCTCAGGGGTTTCGAGCAGTACGTC. Protein product: CASSLRGFEQYV.